The clone carrying this TCR beta chain was seen ten or more times. Its antigen is undetermined. The record originates from a study of CD8+CD57+ T cells in acquired aplastic anemia. Overall study context: Sorted CD4+ and CD8+ cells yielded DNA averaging about 3.1 ug. Healthy donors yielded roughly 9.8 million CD4+ cell reads on average. Findings of the study overall: Significant differences in CD8+ Simpson's diversity were not observed between patients and controls. Overlap between patients and controls comprised roughly 28 CD8+ CDR3 sequences.

The germline V gene encodes CDR1 SEHNR and CDR2 FQNEAQ (reference sequence). CDR3 size: 14 residues. Trimming left V 3 bases short and J 1 base short, with 10 bases between. For CDR3 and TCR beta VDJ profiling, genomic DNA was the template used. TCRdb processed the reads anew with MiXCR; each CDR3 protein has one entry. The sample carries a few hundred thousand distinct CDR3 sequences, about two thirds recorded once. The chain uses TRBV7-9 and TRBJ2-7; TRBD1 might be the D (6 bases). The clonotype originates from a human donor in good health, serving as a control. Sequencing was performed on sorted CD4+, CD8+, or CD8+CD57+ T cells (not recorded which) from PBMCs. CDR3 coding DNA: TGTGCCAGCAGCTTGCGACAGGAATCCTACGAGCAGTACTTC. Protein: CASSLRQESYEQYF.